The rows below give T cell receptor beta chains drawn from one sample of a study of Graves' ophthalmopathy and Graves' hyperthyroidism. MiXCR was run by TCRdb on the multiplex PCR reads, yielding one entry per CDR3 protein. The sample has about 160,000 distinct CDR3 sequences, around two fifths seen once. The source material was peripheral blood. These TCRs come from a woman in her thirties or forties with Graves' ophthalmopathy. The CDR3 runs from the conserved cysteine through the conserved F or W. Fields, in order: D gene, clone size, J gene, V gene, CDR3 DNA, CDR3 protein. A D gene is named only where the DNA matches it firmly. The size field is filled for only some rows; it gives once, few, many or a size class.

. many TRBJ1-2 TRBV15 TGTGCCACCAGCCCGTACAAGGGAGCGGGCTACACCTTC CATSPYKGAGYTF
. many TRBJ1-1 TRBV5-1 TGCGCCAGCAGCTTGGGCAATGCTGAAGCTTTCTTT CASSLGNAEAFF
TRBD1 many TRBJ2-5 TRBV10-3 TGTGCCATCAGCTCGGGACAGCCTCAAGAGACCCAGTACTTC CAISSGQPQETQYF
. many TRBJ1-1 TRBV5-1 TGCGCCAGCAGCCCCGGGGCCCAGAACACTGAAGCTTTCTTT CASSPGAQNTEAFF
. many TRBJ2-5 TRBV11-2 TGTGCCAGCAGCTCCGGACCAGGGGCGGTCGAGACCCAGTACTTC CASSSGPGAVETQYF
. many TRBJ1-1 TRBV6-2/TRBV6-3 TGTGCCAGCAGATCTGGGGGCCTAACTTTTTATTCTTTGCGGACTGAAGCTTTCTTT CASRSGGLTFYSLRTEAFF
TRBD1 many TRBJ1-6 TRBV6-1 TGTGCCAGCAGTGTGGTGGGGACAGGGATTTATTCACCCCTCCACTTT CASSVVGTGIYSPLHF
. many TRBJ1-1 TRBV12-5 TGTGCTAGTGGTTTGGGCAGGGTCCAGAACACTGAAGCTTTCTTT CASGLGRVQNTEAFF
. . TRBJ1-1 TRBV12-3/TRBV12-4 TGTGCCAGCAGTTTCGGGGGGCTTCACACTGAAGCTTTCTTT CASSFGGLHTEAFF
. . TRBJ1-1 TRBV7-8 TGTGCCAGCAGCTTAGCTGGACCACCCACCCCGGCTTTCTTT CASSLAGPPTPAFF
. . TRBJ1-1 TRBV28 TGTGCCAGCAGTTTCTCCCTAAAGGTGAACACTGAAGCTTTCTTT CASSFSLKVNTEAFF
. many TRBJ1-5 TRBV27 TGTGCCAGCAGTAGGGCAGGGTTTGATCAGCCCCAGCATTTT CASSRAGFDQPQHF